The sequence of this T cell receptor (beta chain) was determined in a study of T cells after yellow fever vaccination. Overall study findings and caveats: Clonotype sharing between CD4 and CD8 compartments was small. Most primary-vaccination clones recurred post-booster (roughly 97% CD4, more than 85% CD8). Abundant clonotypes from the bulk population could contaminate FACS-sorted repertoires.

Points on this clonotype: Its antigen is undetermined.

The CDR3 totals 13 residues. Germline CDR1 KGHSH, CDR2 LQKENI. Trimming removed 3 bases from V and 6 bases from J, with 9 bases in between. Template-switching 5'RACE yielded the TCR cDNA; a universal primer site and UMIs were added in the process. Via MiXCR, TCRdb re-called the 5' RACE reads, giving one row per CDR3 protein. The sample consists of 350,000 to 450,000 distinct CDR3 sequences, more than 5.5% of them appearing once. The chain combines TRBV18 with TRBJ2-1; D call uncertain. The specimen was PBMCs, collected 5 days after the yellow fever booster vaccination. The receptor comes from a man in his thirties or forties who received the YFV17D yellow fever vaccine. The CDR3 DNA follows: TGTGCCAGCTCACCGGTGACGGGCAATGAGCAGTTCTTC. It yields the protein CASSPVTGNEQFF.